A selection of T cell receptor beta chains follows, all from one sample in a study of identical twins. TCRdb redid the calling of the 5' RACE reads with MiXCR, one entry per CDR3 protein. The table includes more than 350,000 distinct CDR3 sequences, approximately 10% detected once. The source material was naive T cells sorted from blood. Every receptor here comes from a woman aged 50 to 60 in good health. CDR3s include the opening cysteine and the closing phenylalanine or tryptophan. D genes are given only for firm matches. Rows give clone size only sometimes, using once, few, many, or a class for an expanded clone.

CDR3 DNA: TGCAGTGCTAGCGGGACACCCATGAACACTGAAGCTTTCTTT
CDR3 protein: CSASGTPMNTEAFF
J gene: TRBJ1-1
clone size: -
V gene: TRBV20-1
D gene: -

CDR3 DNA: TGCGCCAGCAGCCCTACGGGACAGGCTCCCAATCAGCCCCAGCATTTT
CDR3 protein: CASSPTGQAPNQPQHF
J gene: TRBJ1-5
clone size: few
V gene: TRBV5-1
D gene: TRBD1

CDR3 DNA: TGTGCCAGCAGCCCAGGGGTCCTAGCGGAAGAGACCCAGTACTTC
CDR3 protein: CASSPGVLAEETQYF
J gene: TRBJ2-5
clone size: few
V gene: TRBV7-9
D gene: -

CDR3 DNA: TGTGCCACCAGCACCGGGACAGGAAACCCATTGAACACTGAAGCTTTCTTT
CDR3 protein: CATSTGTGNPLNTEAFF
J gene: TRBJ1-1
clone size: few
V gene: TRBV15
D gene: TRBD1

CDR3 DNA: TGCGCCAGCAGCCAAGTTGGCCTCCCGGCCAATGAGCAGTTCTTC
CDR3 protein: CASSQVGLPANEQFF
J gene: TRBJ2-1
clone size: -
V gene: TRBV4-1
D gene: -

CDR3 DNA: TGCGCCAGCAGCTTGGCAGGCGGTCAATCTCAGCCCCAGCATTTT
CDR3 protein: CASSLAGGQSQPQHF
J gene: TRBJ1-5
clone size: many
V gene: TRBV5-1
D gene: -

CDR3 DNA: TGTGCCAGCAGCTTATCTAGCCCTCCAGATACGCAGTATTTT
CDR3 protein: CASSLSSPPDTQYF
J gene: TRBJ2-3
clone size: -
V gene: TRBV7-9
D gene: -

CDR3 DNA: TGCGCCAGCAGCTTGGCCCGAAGGGGTTGGGGCGATGAGCAGTTCTTC
CDR3 protein: CASSLARRGWGDEQFF
J gene: TRBJ2-1
clone size: many
V gene: TRBV5-1
D gene: -

CDR3 DNA: TGTGCCAGCAGCCACTGGACTAGCGGGGTCTCCTACGAGCAGTACTTC
CDR3 protein: CASSHWTSGVSYEQYF
J gene: TRBJ2-7
clone size: many
V gene: TRBV7-2
D gene: TRBD2

CDR3 DNA: TGTGCCAGCAGCTTGGGCGCTAGCGCCGAGCAGTACTTC
CDR3 protein: CASSLGASAEQYF
J gene: TRBJ2-7
clone size: few
V gene: TRBV7-9
D gene: -

CDR3 DNA: TGTGCCAGCAGCCTTACGACAGGGGATGGCTACACCTTC
CDR3 protein: CASSLTTGDGYTF
J gene: TRBJ1-2
clone size: -
V gene: TRBV14
D gene: TRBD1

CDR3 DNA: TGTGCCAGCAGGTCCCGCGGGTCCTCCTACGAGCAGTACTTC
CDR3 protein: CASRSRGSSYEQYF
J gene: TRBJ2-7
clone size: -
V gene: TRBV12-3/TRBV12-4
D gene: -

CDR3 DNA: TGTGCCAGCAGCCCCAGGGTTGGCACCGGGGAGCTGTTTTTT
CDR3 protein: CASSPRVGTGELFF
J gene: TRBJ2-2
clone size: many
V gene: TRBV27
D gene: -

CDR3 DNA: TGTGCCAGCAGCTTAGGACTAGCGGGGGCAGCGAACACCGGGGAGCTGTTTTTT
CDR3 protein: CASSLGLAGAANTGELFF
J gene: TRBJ2-2
clone size: -
V gene: TRBV7-3
D gene: TRBD2

CDR3 DNA: TGTGCCAGCAGCAGAGAGGGAGCTTCTGGAAACACCATATATTTT
CDR3 protein: CASSREGASGNTIYF
J gene: TRBJ1-3
clone size: few
V gene: TRBV7-9
D gene: -